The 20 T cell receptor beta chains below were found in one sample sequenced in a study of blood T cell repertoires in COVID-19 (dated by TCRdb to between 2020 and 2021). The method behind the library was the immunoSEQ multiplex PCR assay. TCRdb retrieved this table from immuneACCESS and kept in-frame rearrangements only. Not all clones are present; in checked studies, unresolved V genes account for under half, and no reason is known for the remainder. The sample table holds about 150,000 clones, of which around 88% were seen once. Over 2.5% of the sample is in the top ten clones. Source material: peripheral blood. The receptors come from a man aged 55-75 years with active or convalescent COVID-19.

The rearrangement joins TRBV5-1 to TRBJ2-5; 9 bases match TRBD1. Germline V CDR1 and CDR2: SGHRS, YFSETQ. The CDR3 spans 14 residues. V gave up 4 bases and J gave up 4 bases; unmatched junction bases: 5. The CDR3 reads CASSEGQGRETQYF. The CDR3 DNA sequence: TGCGCCAGCAGCGAGGGACAGGGACGAGAGACCCAGTACTTC.

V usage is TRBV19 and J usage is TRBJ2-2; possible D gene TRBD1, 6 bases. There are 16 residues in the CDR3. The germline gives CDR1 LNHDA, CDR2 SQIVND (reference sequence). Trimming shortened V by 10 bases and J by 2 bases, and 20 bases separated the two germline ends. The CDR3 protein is CAMTSGETSNTGELFF. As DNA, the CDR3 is TGTGCCATGACGTCAGGGGAGACGTCAAACACCGGGGAGCTGTTTTTT.

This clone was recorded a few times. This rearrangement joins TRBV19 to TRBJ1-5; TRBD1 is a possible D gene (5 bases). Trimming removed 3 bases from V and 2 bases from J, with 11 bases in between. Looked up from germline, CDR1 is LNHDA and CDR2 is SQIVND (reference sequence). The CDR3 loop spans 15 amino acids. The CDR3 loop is CASSISDTRNQPQHF. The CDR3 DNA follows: TGTGCCAGTAGTATTTCGGACACCCGCAATCAGCCCCAGCATTTT.

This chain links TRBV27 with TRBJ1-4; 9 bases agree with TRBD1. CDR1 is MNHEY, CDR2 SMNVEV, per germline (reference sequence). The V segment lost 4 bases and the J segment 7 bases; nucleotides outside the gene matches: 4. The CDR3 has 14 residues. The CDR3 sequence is CASSSQGAGEKLFF. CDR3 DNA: TGTGCCAGCAGTTCACAGGGGGCGGGTGAAAAACTGTTTTTT.

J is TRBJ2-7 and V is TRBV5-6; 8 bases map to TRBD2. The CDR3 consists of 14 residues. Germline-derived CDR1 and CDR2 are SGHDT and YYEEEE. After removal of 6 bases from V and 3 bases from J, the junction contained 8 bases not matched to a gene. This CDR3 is CASTPRSGGYEQYF. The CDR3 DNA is TGTGCCAGCACCCCGAGGAGCGGGGGCTACGAGCAGTACTTC.

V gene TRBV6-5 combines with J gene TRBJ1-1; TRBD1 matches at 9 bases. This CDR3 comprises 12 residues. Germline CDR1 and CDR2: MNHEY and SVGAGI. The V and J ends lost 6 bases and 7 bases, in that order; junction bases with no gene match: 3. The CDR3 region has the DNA TGTGCCAGCAGGTCGACAGGGGGTGAAGCTTTCTTT. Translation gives CASRSTGGEAFF.

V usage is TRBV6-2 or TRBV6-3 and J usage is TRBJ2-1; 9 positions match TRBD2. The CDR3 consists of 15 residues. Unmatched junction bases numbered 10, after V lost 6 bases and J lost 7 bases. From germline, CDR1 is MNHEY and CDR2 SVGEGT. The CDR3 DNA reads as TGTGCCAGCAGCCCCTCTAGCGGGGTGTTGAATGAGCAGTTCTTC. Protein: CASSPSSGVLNEQFF.

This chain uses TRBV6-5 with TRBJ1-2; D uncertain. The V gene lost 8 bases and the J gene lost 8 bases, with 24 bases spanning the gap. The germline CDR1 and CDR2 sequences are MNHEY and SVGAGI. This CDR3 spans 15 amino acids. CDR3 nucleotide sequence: TGTGCCAGCTTGTCGGGCGGGCCTATAACAGACGGCTACACCTTC. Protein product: CASLSGGPITDGYTF.

DNA for the CDR3: TGTGCCAGCTCCCACGCGGGCCAGATCCTTGGTTCTAACTATGGCTACACCTTC. Its protein is CASSHAGQILGSNYGYTF. This chain joins TRBV18 and TRBJ1-2; D gene uncertain. Trimming cost V 6 bases and J 0 bases, with 23 bases left between them. CDR1 KGHSH and CDR2 LQKENI come from the germline V gene. This CDR3 is 18 amino acids long.

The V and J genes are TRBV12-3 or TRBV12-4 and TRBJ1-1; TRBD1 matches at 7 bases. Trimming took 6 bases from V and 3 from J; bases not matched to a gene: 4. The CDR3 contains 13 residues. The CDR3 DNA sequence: TGTGCCAGCAGACAGGGGCAGCACACTGAAGCTTTCTTT. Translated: CASRQGQHTEAFF.

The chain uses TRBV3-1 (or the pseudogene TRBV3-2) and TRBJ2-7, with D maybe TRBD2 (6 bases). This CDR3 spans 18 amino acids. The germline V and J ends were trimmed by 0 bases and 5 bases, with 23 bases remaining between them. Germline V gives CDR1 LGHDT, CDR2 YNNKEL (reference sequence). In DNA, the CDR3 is TGTGCCAGCAGCCAAGATAATCGGGCGGGGTCAGGAAACCACGAGCAGTACTTC. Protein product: CASSQDNRAGSGNHEQYF.

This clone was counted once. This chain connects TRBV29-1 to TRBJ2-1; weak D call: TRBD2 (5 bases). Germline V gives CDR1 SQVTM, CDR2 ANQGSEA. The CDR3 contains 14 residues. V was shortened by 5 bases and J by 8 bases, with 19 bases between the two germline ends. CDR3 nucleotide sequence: TGCAGCGTTCCAAGCAGGCTAGCCGGGGATGAGCAGTTCTTC. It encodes CSVPSRLAGDEQFF.

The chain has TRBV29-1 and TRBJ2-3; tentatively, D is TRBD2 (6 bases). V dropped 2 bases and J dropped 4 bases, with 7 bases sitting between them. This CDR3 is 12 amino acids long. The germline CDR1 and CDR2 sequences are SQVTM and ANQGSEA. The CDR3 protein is CSVESGADTQYF. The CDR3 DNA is TGCAGCGTTGAATCGGGGGCAGATACGCAGTATTTT.

CDR3 DNA sequence: TGTGCCATCAGACGCGACAGGGGGCTCGACGAGCAGTACTTC. It specifies CAIRRDRGLDEQYF. The rearrangement uses TRBV10-3 and TRBJ2-7, with 10 nucleotides matching TRBD1. CDR3 length: 14 residues. V lost 6 bases and J lost 5; bases outside the gene matches: 7. The germline V gene has CDR1 ENHRY and CDR2 SYGVKD.

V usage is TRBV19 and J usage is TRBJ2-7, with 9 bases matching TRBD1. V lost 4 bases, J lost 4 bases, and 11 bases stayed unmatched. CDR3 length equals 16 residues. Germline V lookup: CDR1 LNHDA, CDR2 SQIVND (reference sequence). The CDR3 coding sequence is TGTGCCAGTAGTACCCCGGGACAGGGAGCAGATTACGAGCAGTACTTC. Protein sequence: CASSTPGQGADYEQYF.

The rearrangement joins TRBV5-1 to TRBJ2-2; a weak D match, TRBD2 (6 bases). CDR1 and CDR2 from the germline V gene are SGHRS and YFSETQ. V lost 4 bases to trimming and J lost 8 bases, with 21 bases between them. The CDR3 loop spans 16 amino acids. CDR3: CASSLRPTRDGGELFF. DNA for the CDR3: TGCGCCAGCAGCCTTAGACCGACTAGGGATGGGGGGGAGCTGTTTTTT.

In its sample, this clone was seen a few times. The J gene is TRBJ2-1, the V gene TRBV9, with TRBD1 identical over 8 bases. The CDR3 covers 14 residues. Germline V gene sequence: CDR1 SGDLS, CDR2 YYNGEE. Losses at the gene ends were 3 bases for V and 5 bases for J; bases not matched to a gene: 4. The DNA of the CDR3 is TGTGCCAGCAGCGCGGGGACAGGCGACAATGAGCAGTTCTTC. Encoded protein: CASSAGTGDNEQFF.

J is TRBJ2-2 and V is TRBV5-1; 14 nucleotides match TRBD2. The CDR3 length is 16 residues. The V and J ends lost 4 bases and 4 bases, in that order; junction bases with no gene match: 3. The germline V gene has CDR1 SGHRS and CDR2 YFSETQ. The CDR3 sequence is CASSAGLAGATGELFF. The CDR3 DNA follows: TGCGCCAGCAGCGCGGGACTAGCGGGAGCCACCGGGGAGCTGTTTTTT.

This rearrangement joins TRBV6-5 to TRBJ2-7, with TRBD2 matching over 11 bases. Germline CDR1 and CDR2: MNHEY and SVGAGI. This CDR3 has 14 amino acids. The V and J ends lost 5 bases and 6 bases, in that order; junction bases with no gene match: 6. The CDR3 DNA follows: TGTGCCAGCAGTCCTCCTAGCGGGGGGCGCGAGCAGTACTTC. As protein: CASSPPSGGREQYF.

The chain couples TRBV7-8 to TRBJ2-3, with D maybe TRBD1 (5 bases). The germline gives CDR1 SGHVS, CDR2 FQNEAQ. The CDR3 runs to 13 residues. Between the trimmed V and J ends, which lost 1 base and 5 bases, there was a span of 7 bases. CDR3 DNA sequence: TGTGCCAGCAGCTTAGTAAGGGGAGATACGCAGTATTTT. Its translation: CASSLVRGDTQYF. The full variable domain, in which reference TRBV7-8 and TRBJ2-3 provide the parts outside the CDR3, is GAGVSQSPRYKVAKRGQDVALRCDPISGHVSLFWYQQALGQGPEFLTYFQNEAQLDKSGLPSDRFFAERPEGSVSTLKIQRTQQEDSAVYLCASSLVRGDTQYFGPGTRLTVL.